Listed here are 20 T cell receptor beta chains from one sample, sequenced in a study of T cell repertoires in cytomegalovirus infection. TCRdb re-called the reads through MiXCR, storing one row per CDR3 protein. The table shows 200,000 to 300,000 distinct CDR3 sequences, with roughly 10% occurring only once. Sample: PBMCs. These receptors all stem from a human donor in good health (CMV status not recorded). Some clones in this sample may be carry-over from other donors' samples.

There are a few counts of this clonotype. The CDR3 sequence: CASSLAGDRGHGYTF. The DNA for the CDR3 is TGTGCCAGCAGCTTAGCGGGGGACAGGGGGCACGGCTACACCTTC. The V gene is TRBV11-2, the J gene TRBJ1-2, with 12 positions matching TRBD1. J gave up 8 bases and V 1 base, and 5 bases lay outside the gene matches. Germline V CDR1 and CDR2: SGHAT, FQNNGV. The CDR3 is made up of 15 amino acids.

This clonotype was counted at least ten times. The chain joins TRBV14 to TRBJ2-1; TRBD2 agrees at 8 bases. The CDR3 has 15 residues. CDR1 is SGHDN and CDR2 is FVKESK in the germline V gene. V lost 5 bases to trimming and J lost 4 bases; unmatched junction nucleotides: 7. CDR3 nucleotides: TGTGCCAGCAGCTTTAGCGGGACTCGTTACAATGAGCAGTTCTTC. Translation gives CASSFSGTRYNEQFF.

This clonotype was recorded at least ten times. The chain uses TRBV7-8 and TRBJ1-5, with 7 bases matching TRBD1. Germline loops: CDR1 SGHVS, CDR2 FQNEAQ. V shed 5 bases, J shed 3 bases, and the junction held 7 bases outside the gene matches. The CDR3 has 15 residues. CDR3 sequence: CASSRIDRDNQPQHF. The CDR3 DNA is TGTGCCAGCAGCCGGATCGACAGGGACAATCAGCCCCAGCATTTT. The full variable domain, in which reference TRBV7-8 and TRBJ1-5 provide the parts outside the CDR3, is GAGVSQSPRYKVAKRGQDVALRCDPISGHVSLFWYQQALGQGPEFLTYFQNEAQLDKSGLPSDRFFAERPEGSVSTLKIQRTQQEDSAVYLCASSRIDRDNQPQHFGDGTRLSIL.

This clonotype was seen ten or more times. The chain carries TRBV7-2 and TRBJ2-1, with D possibly TRBD2 on 7 matching bases. Between the trimmed V and J ends, which lost 7 bases and 3 bases, there was a span of 16 bases. This CDR3 spans 15 amino acids. Germline loops: CDR1 SGHTA, CDR2 FQGNSA. CDR3 bases: TGTGCCAGCACCCCCTGGGGGGGCGACTACAATGAGCAGTTCTTC. As protein: CASTPWGGDYNEQFF.

The sample holds many counts of this clonotype. The CDR3 DNA is TGTGCCAGCAGCTTAGGATACGGGAGGACCCAAGAGACCCAGTACTTC. It yields the protein CASSLGYGRTQETQYF. The V and J genes are TRBV7-9 and TRBJ2-5; 7 positions match TRBD2. The CDR3 spans 16 residues. V was pared by 1 base and J by 1 base, with 6 bases of the junction left unmatched. Per the germline V gene, CDR1 is SEHNR and CDR2 is FQNEAQ (reference sequence).

This clonotype was recorded many times. V usage is TRBV7-9 and J usage is TRBJ2-7; D remains ambiguous. Trimming pared 4 bases from V and 6 bases from J, leaving 7 bases between. The CDR3 runs to 11 residues. Looked up from germline, CDR1 is SEHNR and CDR2 is FQNEAQ (reference sequence). The CDR3 is CASSSTGEQYF. The CDR3 coding sequence is TGTGCCAGCAGCTCCACGGGCGAGCAGTACTTC.

This clonotype was detected many times. V gene TRBV11-2 combines with J gene TRBJ1-1; 10 bases are shared with TRBD1. The V gene end was trimmed by 4 bases and the J gene end by 0 bases; junction bases not matched to a gene: 2. The CDR3 runs 15 residues. Germline V gene sequence: CDR1 SGHAT, CDR2 FQNNGV. For the CDR3, the DNA is TGTGCCAGCAGCTCGGACAGGGGGATGAACACTGAAGCTTTCTTT. Its protein product is CASSSDRGMNTEAFF.

This clonotype came up many times. A junction boundary mismatches the germline segment, possibly from a read error. This chain joins TRBV7-6 and TRBJ2-3; D is ambiguous. Germline V gene lookup returns CDR1 SGHVS and CDR2 FNYEAQ. The CDR3 runs 14 residues. In DNA form, the CDR3 reads TGTGCCAGCAGTTTAGCCCACCCCACAGATACGCAGTATTTT. Translation gives CASSLAHPTDTQYF.

This chain joins TRBV19 and TRBJ2-2; 7 bases match TRBD1. Looked up from germline, CDR1 is LNHDA and CDR2 is SQIVND (reference sequence). Losses at the gene ends were 1 base for V and 2 bases for J; bases not matched to a gene: 4. The CDR3 sequence is 16 residues long. CDR3 coding DNA: TGTGCCAGTAGTATAGCCTGGACAGGAAACACCGGGGAGCTGTTTTTT. Its translation: CASSIAWTGNTGELFF. The entire variable domain, with the rest obtained from reference TRBV19 and TRBJ2-2, is as follows: DGGITQSPKYLFRKEGQNVTLSCEQNLNHDAMYWYRQDPGQGLRLIYYSQIVNDFQKGDIAEGYSVSREKKESFPLTVTSAQKNPTAFYLCASSIAWTGNTGELFFGEGSRLTVL.

This clonotype was observed a few times. A clone one base away is much larger, so this may be a read error. The chain employs TRBV7-2 and TRBJ1-5; D unclear. Deletions cut 5 bases from V and 0 bases from J, with 5 bases between. This CDR3 spans 13 amino acids. From germline, CDR1 is SGHTA and CDR2 FQGNSA. The CDR3, as DNA: TGTGCCAGCAGCACCAATAGCAATCAGCCCCAGCATTTT. Translated, it gives CASSTNSNQPQHF. The full variable domain, with the rest looked up from reference TRBV7-2 and TRBJ1-5, is GAGVSQSPSNKVTEKGKDVELRCDPISGHTALYWYRQSLGQGLEFLIYFQGNSAPDKSGLPSDRFSAERTGGSVSTLTIQRTQQEDSAVYLCASSTNSNQPQHFGDGTRLSIL.

This clonotype was observed a few times. This chain uses TRBV11-2 with TRBJ1-1, with D possibly TRBD1 on 5 matching bases. CDR3 length: 13 amino acids. The V gene lost 5 bases and the J gene lost 11 bases, with 18 bases spanning the gap. Germline V gene sequence: CDR1 SGHAT, CDR2 FQNNGV. The CDR3 sequence is CASSPPDQGYAFF. The CDR3 coding sequence is TGTGCCAGCAGCCCCCCAGACCAGGGATACGCTTTCTTT.

The V gene is TRBV20-1, the J gene TRBJ2-7; 7 nucleotides line up with TRBD2. In germline, CDR1 is DFQATT, CDR2 SNEGSKA (reference sequence). The length of the CDR3 is 15 residues. V dropped 6 bases and J dropped 5; count of bases not matched to a gene: 16. The CDR3 DNA reads as TGCAGTGCGCACCCGACTAGCCCCCCACGGAACGAGCAGTACTTC. This gives the protein CSAHPTSPPRNEQYF.

This clonotype was detected ten times or more. V and J are TRBV7-2 and TRBJ2-2; weak D call: TRBD2 (7 bases). Germline-derived CDR1 and CDR2 are SGHTA and FQGNSA. V was pared by 3 bases and J by 2 bases, with 10 bases between. The CDR3 extends over 15 amino acids. The CDR3 region is CASSLAGANTGELFF. The DNA for the CDR3 is TGTGCCAGCAGCTTGGCGGGGGCCAACACCGGGGAGCTGTTTTTT.

This clonotype was observed a few times. The gene calls are TRBV7-9 and TRBJ1-1; a possible D gene is TRBD1 (5 bases). Germline-derived CDR1 and CDR2 are SEHNR and FQNEAQ (reference sequence). V lost 3 bases to trimming and J lost 3 bases, with 14 bases between them. This CDR3 is 15 amino acids long. The CDR3 loop reads CASSFTGEEDTEAFF. CDR3 sequence (DNA): TGTGCCAGCAGCTTTACAGGCGAGGAGGACACTGAAGCTTTCTTT.

This clonotype was seen repeatedly, ten times or more. The chain carries TRBV20-1 and TRBJ2-5; D is tentatively TRBD1 or TRBD2 (5 bases each). Trimming stripped 3 bases from V and 5 bases from J, with 16 bases between. The CDR3 length is 14 residues. CDR1 and CDR2 from the germline V gene are DFQATT and SNEGSKA (reference sequence). The DNA of the CDR3 is TGCAGTGCTAGTAGGCCGCGAGGGGTCGAGACCCAGTACTTC. Its translation: CSASRPRGVETQYF.

This clonotype has ten or more counts. The gene calls are TRBV7-2 and TRBJ2-7, with D uncertain. The CDR3 covers 16 residues. V shed 1 base and J shed 4 bases, with 17 bases lying between them. CDR1 is SGHTA and CDR2 is FQGNSA in the germline V gene. The CDR3 DNA sequence: TGTGCCAGCAGCTTAGAACCCAAGGCTAGTACTTACGAGCAGTACTTC. This codes for CASSLEPKASTYEQYF.

This clonotype was found many times. The chain employs TRBV28 and TRBJ2-2, with D tentatively TRBD1 (5 bases). V was cut by 5 bases and J by 6 bases, with 19 bases left in between. Germline V gene sequence: CDR1 MDHEN, CDR2 SYDVKM. The CDR3 extends over 16 amino acids. The CDR3 here is CASSRSGREGPGELFF. The CDR3 DNA reads as TGTGCCAGCAGTCGGAGTGGCAGGGAAGGTCCCGGGGAGCTGTTTTTT.

On this clonotype itself: A single base separates this from a much larger clone, so it may be a read error. The V and J genes are TRBV7-9 and TRBJ1-5; D is unclear. There are 14 residues in the CDR3. Trimming pared 2 bases from V and 0 bases from J, leaving 5 bases between. Germline values: CDR1 SEHNR, CDR2 FQNEAQ (reference sequence). The CDR3 spells CASSLMGSNQPQHF. CDR3 DNA sequence: TGTGCCAGCAGCTTAATGGGTAGCAATCAGCCCCAGCATTTT.

This clonotype was detected ten times or more. This chain uses TRBV28 with TRBJ1-5; D remains ambiguous. The V gene lost 10 bases and the J gene lost 6 bases, with 13 bases spanning the gap. The CDR3 spans 12 residues. The V gene's germline CDR1 is MDHEN and CDR2 SYDVKM. CDR3 amino acids: CATQTGSQPQHF. CDR3 bases: TGTGCCACTCAAACGGGGAGTCAGCCCCAGCATTTT.

This clonotype was counted ten times or more. The chain carries TRBV20-1 and TRBJ2-2; the match to TRBD2 covers 7 bases. V was clipped by 0 bases and J by 6 bases; unmatched bases: 16. The CDR3 runs 18 residues. Germline values: CDR1 DFQATT, CDR2 SNEGSKA (reference sequence). The CDR3 here is CSARDPRPTSRGAGELFF. DNA for the CDR3: TGCAGTGCTAGAGATCCCCGACCGACTAGCAGAGGGGCCGGGGAGCTGTTTTTT.